This entry is about one T cell receptor (beta chain). Ten or more counts support this clonotype. Its antigen specificity is not known. No quality values exist for individual bases; no much larger clone is one base distant. The data were obtained in a study of CD8 T cells in ankylosing spondylitis (dated by TCRdb to the late 2010s). As for the study more broadly: The study set out to find disease-linked TCR variants by profiling T cell receptor beta repertoires in ankylosing spondylitis patients and healthy donors. Peripheral blood was sampled, and synovial fluid was additionally collected from ankylosing spondylitis patients. The full study cohort was made up of about 24 ankylosing spondylitis patients and fewer than 120 healthy donors. The research as a whole found: Blood from ankylosing spondylitis patients appeared to be characterized by a TCR beta motif composed of eight highly homologous amino acid variants. Significant enrichment of the disease-linked clones was reported in matched synovial fluid samples from ankylosing spondylitis patients. The disease-linked clones showed a CD8+ phenotype and occurred at relatively low frequencies in peripheral blood. Some TCR beta motif variants had previously been reported in synovial fluid and blood of reactive arthritis patients, which suggested common disease-initiation mechanisms.

There are 13 amino acids in the CDR3, from cysteine to phenylalanine inclusive. The only DNA kept is the CDR3, 39 bases in frame from the first base. V loses 3 bases of germline sequence and J loses 4 bases, and the interval between the two ends is 9 bases. The germline V gene provides CDR1 LGHNA and CDR2 YSLEER. Sequencing took place on an Illumina HiSeq 2500. Quantitative 5'-RACE with molecular barcodes was used to prepare TCR beta libraries. Per the authors' processing: To identify disease-linked TCR variants, a new computational method was used, one built on a probabilistic model of VDJ rearrangement. TCRdb reprocessed the public reads (quality trimming at Q25 with fastp, clone calling with MiXCR) and kept in-frame beta chains. Every entry covers one CDR3 protein and lists the most common genes and DNA from its rows. The V and J calls shown here were made by TCRdb, not taken from the authors' results. This sample has 500,000 or so distinct CDR3 sequences in its table, and 5.3% of those were observed once. The ten largest clones take up 3% to 4% of the sample.

This chain is built from TRBV4-3 and TRBJ1-2; the D gene is unclear. This clonotype originated in a male donor with ankylosing spondylitis. The sequenced sample was blood, either unsorted or a sorted T cell fraction (not recorded which). The sequenced DNA: TGCGCCAGCAGCCAGTCGCCGTTCTATGGCTACACCTTC. This translates into CASSQSPFYGYTF.